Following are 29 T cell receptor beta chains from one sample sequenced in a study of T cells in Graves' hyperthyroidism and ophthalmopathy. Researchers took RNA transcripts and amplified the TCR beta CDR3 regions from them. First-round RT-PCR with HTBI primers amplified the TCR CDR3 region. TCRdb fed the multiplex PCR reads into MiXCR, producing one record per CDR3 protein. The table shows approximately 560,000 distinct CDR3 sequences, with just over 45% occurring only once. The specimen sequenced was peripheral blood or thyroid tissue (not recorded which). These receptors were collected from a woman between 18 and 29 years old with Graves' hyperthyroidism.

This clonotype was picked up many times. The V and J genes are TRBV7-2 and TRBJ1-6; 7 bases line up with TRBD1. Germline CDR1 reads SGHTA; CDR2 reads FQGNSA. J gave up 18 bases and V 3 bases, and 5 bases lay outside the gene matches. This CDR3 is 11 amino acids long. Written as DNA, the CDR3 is TGTGCCAGCAGCTTCGGCGGGGACAGCCACTTT. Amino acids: CASSFGGDSHF. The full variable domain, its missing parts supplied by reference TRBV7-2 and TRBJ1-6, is GAGVSQSPSNKVTEKGKDVELRCDPISGHTALYWYRQSLGQGLEFLIYFQGNSAPDKSGLPSDRFSAERTGGSVSTLTIQRTQQEDSAVYLCASSFGGDSHFGNGTRLTVT.

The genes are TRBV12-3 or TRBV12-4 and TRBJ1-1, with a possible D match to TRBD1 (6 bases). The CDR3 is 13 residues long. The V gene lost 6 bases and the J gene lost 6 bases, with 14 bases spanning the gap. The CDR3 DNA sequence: TGTGCCAGCAGCCCTACAGGGTTGGCTGAAGCTTTCTTT. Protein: CASSPTGLAEAFF.

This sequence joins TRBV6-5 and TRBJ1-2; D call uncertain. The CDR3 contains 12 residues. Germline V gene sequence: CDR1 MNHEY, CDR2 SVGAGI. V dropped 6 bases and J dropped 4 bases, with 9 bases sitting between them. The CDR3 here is CASRQEGYGYTF. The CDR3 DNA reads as TGTGCCAGCAGGCAGGAAGGCTATGGCTACACCTTC.

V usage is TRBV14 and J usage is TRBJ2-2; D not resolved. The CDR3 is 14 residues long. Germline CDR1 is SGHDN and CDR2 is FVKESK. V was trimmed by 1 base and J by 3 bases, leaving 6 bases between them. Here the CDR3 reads CASSQASYTGELFF. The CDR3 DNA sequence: TGTGCCAGCAGCCAAGCTTCTTACACCGGGGAGCTGTTTTTT.

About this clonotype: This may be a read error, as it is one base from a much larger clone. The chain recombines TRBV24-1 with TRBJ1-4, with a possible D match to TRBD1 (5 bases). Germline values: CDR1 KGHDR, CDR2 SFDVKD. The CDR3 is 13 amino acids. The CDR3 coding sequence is TGTGCCACCAGTGATTTGCGGGGGGAAATACTGTTTTTT. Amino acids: CATSDLRGEILFF.

For the CDR3, the DNA is TGTGCCAGCAGCTTAGCGGGGGGAGGGCCTGACTCCTACGAGCAGTACTTC. It translates to CASSLAGGGPDSYEQYF. This rearrangement joins TRBV7-9 to TRBJ2-7, with 7 bases identical to TRBD2. This CDR3 contains 17 residues. Germline values: CDR1 SEHNR, CDR2 FQNEAQ (reference sequence). V was clipped by 0 bases and J by 0 bases; unmatched bases: 8.

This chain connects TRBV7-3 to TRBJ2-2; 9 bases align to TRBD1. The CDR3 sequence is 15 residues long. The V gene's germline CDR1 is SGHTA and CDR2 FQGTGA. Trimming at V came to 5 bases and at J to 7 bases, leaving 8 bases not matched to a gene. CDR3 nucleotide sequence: TGTGCCAGCAGCCCGGACAGGGGTCGTAACGGGGAGCTGTTTTTT. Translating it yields CASSPDRGRNGELFF.

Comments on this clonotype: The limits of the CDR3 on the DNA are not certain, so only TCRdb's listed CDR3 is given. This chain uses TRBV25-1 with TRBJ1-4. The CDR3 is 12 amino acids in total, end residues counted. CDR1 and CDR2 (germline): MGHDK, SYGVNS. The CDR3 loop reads CACSARREKLFF.

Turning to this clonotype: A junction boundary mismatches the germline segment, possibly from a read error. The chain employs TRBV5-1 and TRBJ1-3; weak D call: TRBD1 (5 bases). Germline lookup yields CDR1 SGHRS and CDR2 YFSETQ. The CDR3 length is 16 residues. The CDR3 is CASSLEGRYSGNTIYF. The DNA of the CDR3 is TGCGCCAGCAGCTTGGAGGGACGGTACTCTGGAAACACTATATATTTT. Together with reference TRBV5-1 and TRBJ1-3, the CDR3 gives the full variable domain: KAGVTQTPRYLIKTRGQQVTLSCSPISGHRSVSWYQQTPGQGLQFLFEYFSETQRNKGNFPGRFSGRQFSNSRSEMNVSTLELGDSALYLCASSLEGRYSGNTIYFGEGSWLTVV.

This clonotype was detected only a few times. CDR3 bases: TGCGCCAGCAGCACCAGGACGGATTACGAGCAGTACTTC. Translation gives CASSTRTDYEQYF. V and J are TRBV5-1 and TRBJ2-7; D remains ambiguous. CDR1 SGHRS and CDR2 YFSETQ come from the germline V gene. Trimming removed 4 bases from V and 4 bases from J, with 12 bases in between. The CDR3 is 13 amino acids.

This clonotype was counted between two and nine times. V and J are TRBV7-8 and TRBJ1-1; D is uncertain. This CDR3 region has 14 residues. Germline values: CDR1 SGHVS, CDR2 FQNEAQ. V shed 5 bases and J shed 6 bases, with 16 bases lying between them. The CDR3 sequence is CASSLLISVAEAFF. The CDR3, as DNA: TGTGCCAGCAGCCTCCTAATATCCGTAGCTGAAGCTTTCTTT.

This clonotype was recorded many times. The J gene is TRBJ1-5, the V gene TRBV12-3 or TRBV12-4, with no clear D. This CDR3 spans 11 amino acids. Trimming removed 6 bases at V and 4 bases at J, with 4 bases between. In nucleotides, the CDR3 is TGTGCCAGCAGCATTAATCAGCCCCAGCATTTT. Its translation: CASSINQPQHF.

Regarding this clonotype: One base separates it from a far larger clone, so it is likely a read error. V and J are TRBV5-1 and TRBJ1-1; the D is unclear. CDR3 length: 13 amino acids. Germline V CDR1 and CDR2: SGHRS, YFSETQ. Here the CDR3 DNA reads TGTTCCAGCAGCTTAACAGAGAACACTGAAGCTTTCTTT. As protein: CSSSLTENTEAFF.

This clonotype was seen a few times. The CDR3 region is CASSDRRGQTEAFF. The CDR3 DNA sequence: TGTGCCAGCAGTGACCGCAGGGGGCAGACTGAAGCTTTCTTT. The rearrangement joins TRBV2 to TRBJ1-1; 8 nucleotides agree with TRBD1. The V and J ends lost 3 bases and 5 bases, in that order; junction bases with no gene match: 5. From germline, CDR1 is SNHLY and CDR2 FYNNEI. CDR3 size: 14 residues.

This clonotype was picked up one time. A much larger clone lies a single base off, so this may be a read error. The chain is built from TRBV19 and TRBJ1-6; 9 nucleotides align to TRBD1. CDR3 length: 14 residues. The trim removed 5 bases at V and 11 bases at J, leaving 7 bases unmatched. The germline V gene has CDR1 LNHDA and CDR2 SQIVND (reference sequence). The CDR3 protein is CASSPQGAVPPLHF. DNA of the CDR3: TGTGCCAGTAGTCCACAGGGGGCCGTTCCACCCCTCCACTTT. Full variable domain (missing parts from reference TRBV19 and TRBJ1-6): DGGITQSPKYLFRKEGQNVTLSCEQNLNHDAMYWYRQDPGQGLRLIYYSQIVNDFQKGDIAEGYSVSREKKESFPLTVTSAQKNPTAFYLCASSPQGAVPPLHFGNGTRLTVT.

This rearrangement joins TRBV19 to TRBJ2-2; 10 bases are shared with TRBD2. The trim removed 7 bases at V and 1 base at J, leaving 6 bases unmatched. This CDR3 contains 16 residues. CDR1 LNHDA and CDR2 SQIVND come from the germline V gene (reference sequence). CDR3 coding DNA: TGTGCCAGTAACTTACGACTAGCGGGGAACACCGGGGAGCTGTTTTTT. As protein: CASNLRLAGNTGELFF.

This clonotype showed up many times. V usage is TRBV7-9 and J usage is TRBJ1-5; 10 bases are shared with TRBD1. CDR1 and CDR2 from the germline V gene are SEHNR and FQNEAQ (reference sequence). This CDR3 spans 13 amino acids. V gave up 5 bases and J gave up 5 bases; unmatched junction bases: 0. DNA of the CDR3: TGTGCCAGCAGCGACAGGGGGCATCAGCCCCAGCATTTT. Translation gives CASSDRGHQPQHF.

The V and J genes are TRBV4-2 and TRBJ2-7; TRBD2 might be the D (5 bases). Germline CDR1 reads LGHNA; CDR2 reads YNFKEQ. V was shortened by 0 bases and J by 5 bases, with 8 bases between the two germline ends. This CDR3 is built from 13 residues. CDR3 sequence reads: CASSQEDGNEQYF. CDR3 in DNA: TGTGCCAGCAGCCAAGAGGACGGGAACGAGCAGTACTTC.

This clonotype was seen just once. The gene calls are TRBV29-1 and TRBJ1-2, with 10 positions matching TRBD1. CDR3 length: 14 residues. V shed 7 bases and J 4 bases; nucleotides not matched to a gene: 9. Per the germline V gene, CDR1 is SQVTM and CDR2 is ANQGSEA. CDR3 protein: CSAAGTGEGYGYTF. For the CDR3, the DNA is TGCAGCGCAGCCGGGACAGGGGAGGGCTATGGCTACACCTTC.

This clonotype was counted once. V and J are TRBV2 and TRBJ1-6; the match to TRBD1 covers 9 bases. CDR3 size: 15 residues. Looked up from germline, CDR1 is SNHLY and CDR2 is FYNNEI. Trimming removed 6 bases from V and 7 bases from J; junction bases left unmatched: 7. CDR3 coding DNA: TGTGCCAGCAGCGTACGGACAGGGGTAAATTCACCCCTCCACTTT. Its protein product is CASSVRTGVNSPLHF.

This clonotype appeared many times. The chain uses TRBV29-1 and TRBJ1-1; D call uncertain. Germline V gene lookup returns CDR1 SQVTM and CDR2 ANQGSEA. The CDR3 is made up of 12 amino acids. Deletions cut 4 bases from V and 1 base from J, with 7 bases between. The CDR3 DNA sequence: TGCAGCGTTGGGCAAAGGAACACTGAAGCTTTCTTT. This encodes CSVGQRNTEAFF.

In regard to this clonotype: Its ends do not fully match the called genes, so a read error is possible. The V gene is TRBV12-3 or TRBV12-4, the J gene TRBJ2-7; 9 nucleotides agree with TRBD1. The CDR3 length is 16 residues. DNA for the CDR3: TGTGCCAGCAGCTGGAGACAGGGGGGACACACAGATACGCAGTATTTC. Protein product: CASSWRQGGHTDTQYF.

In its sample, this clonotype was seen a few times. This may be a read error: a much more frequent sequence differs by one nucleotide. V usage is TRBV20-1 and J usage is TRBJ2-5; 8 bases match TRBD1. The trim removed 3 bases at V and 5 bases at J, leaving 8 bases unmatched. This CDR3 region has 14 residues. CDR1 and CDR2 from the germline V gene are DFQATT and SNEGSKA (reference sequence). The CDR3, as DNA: TGCAGTGCTAGCCCAGGGGGCGTCTTGGAGACCCAGTACTTC. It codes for CSASPGGVLETQYF.

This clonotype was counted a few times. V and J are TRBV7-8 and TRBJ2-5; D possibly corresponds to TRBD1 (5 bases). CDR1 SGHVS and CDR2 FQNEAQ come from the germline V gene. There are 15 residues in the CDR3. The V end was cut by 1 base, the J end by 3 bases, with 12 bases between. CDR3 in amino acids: CASSLVGQAKETQYF. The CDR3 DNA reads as TGTGCCAGCAGCTTAGTAGGACAAGCTAAAGAGACCCAGTACTTC.

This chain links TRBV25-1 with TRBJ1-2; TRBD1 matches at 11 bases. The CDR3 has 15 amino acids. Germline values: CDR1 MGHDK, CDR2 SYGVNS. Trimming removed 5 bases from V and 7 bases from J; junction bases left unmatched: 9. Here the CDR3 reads CASSTSGQGARGYTF. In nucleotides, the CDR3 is TGTGCCAGCAGTACATCCGGACAGGGGGCGCGTGGCTACACCTTC.

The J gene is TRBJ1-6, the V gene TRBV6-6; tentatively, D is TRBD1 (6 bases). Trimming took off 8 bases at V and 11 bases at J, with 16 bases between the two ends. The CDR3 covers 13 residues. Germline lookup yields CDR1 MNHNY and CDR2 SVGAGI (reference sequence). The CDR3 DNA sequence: TGTGCCAGCTCACCTAACAGGGATCCACCCCTCCACTTT. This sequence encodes CASSPNRDPPLHF.

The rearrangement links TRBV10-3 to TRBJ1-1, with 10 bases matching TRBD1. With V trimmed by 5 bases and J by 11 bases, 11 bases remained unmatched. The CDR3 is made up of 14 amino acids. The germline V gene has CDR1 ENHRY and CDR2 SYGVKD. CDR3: CAISPQDRGFLAFF. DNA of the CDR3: TGTGCCATCAGTCCCCAGGACAGGGGGTTTCTGGCTTTCTTT.

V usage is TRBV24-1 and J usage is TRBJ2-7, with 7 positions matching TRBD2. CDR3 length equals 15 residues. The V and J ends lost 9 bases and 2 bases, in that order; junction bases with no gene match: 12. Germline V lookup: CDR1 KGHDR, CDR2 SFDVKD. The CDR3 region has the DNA TGTGCCACCGGAAGCGGGGCGGGTGAAGCCTACGAGCAGTACTTC. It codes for CATGSGAGEAYEQYF.

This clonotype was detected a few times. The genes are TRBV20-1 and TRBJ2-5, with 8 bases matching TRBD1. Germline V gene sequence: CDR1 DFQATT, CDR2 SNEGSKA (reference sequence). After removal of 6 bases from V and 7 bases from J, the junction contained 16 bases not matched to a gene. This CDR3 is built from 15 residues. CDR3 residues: CSAPFDGTGDRTQYF. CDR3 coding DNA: TGCAGTGCCCCCTTCGATGGGACAGGAGATCGGACCCAGTACTTC.